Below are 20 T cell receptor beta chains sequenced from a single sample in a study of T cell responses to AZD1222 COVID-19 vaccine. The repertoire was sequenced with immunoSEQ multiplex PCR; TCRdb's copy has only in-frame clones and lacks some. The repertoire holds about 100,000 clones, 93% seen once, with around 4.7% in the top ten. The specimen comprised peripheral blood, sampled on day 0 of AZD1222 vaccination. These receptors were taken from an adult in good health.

DNA of the CDR3: TGTGCCAGCAGCTATTCAGGGGGCTGGACTAATGAAAAACTGTTTTTT. Protein sequence: CASSYSGGWTNEKLFF. This sequence joins TRBV7-9 and TRBJ1-4, with 8 bases fitting TRBD1. The germline CDR1 and CDR2 sequences are SEHNR and FQNEAQ (reference sequence). After removal of 4 bases from V and 2 bases from J, the junction contained 6 bases not matched to a gene. The CDR3 is 16 amino acids. Supplemented by reference TRBV7-9 and TRBJ1-4, the full variable domain reads DTGVSQNPRHKITKRGQNVTFRCDPISEHNRLYWYRQTLGQGPEFLTYFQNEAQLEKSRLLSDRFSAERPKGSFSTLEIQRTEQGDSAMYLCASSYSGGWTNEKLFFGSGTQLSVL.

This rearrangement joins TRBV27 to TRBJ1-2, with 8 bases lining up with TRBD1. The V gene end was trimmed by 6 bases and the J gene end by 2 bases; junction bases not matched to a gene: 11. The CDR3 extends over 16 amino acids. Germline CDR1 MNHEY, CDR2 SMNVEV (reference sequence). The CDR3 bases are TGTGCCAGCAGAAGAGAACAGGGGGGAGGAAACTATGGCTACACCTTC. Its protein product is CASRREQGGGNYGYTF.

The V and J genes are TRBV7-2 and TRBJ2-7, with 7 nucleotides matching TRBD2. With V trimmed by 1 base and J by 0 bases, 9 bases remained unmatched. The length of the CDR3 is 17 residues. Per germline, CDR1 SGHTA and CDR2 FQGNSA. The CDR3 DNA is TGTGCCAGCAGCTTAGGGACTAGTCCCCTGCTCTCCTACGAGCAGTACTTC. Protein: CASSLGTSPLLSYEQYF.

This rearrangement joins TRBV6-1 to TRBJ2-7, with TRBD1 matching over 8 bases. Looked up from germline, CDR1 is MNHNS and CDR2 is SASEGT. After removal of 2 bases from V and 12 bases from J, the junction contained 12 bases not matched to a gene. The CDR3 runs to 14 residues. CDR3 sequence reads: CASSEQGATRRRYF. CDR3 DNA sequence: TGTGCCAGCAGTGAACAGGGGGCCACACGCCGAAGGTACTTC.

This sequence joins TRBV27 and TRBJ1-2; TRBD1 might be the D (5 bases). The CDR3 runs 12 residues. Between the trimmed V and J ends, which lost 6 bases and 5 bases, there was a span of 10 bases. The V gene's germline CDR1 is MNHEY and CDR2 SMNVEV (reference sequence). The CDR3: CASSSRQYGYTF. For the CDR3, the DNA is TGTGCCAGCAGCTCTCGACAGTATGGCTACACCTTC.

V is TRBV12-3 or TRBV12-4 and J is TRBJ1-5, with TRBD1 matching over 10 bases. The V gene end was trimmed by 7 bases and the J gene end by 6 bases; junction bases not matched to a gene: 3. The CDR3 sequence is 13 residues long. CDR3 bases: TGTGCCAGCAACCGACAGGGGGCTCAGCCCCAGCATTTT. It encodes CASNRQGAQPQHF.

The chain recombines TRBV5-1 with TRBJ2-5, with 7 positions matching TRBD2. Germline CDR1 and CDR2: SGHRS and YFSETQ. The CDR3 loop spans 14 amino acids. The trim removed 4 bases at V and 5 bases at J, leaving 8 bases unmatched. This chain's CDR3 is CASSRGGPEETQYF. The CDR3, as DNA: TGCGCCAGCAGCCGGGGAGGGCCGGAGGAGACCCAGTACTTC.

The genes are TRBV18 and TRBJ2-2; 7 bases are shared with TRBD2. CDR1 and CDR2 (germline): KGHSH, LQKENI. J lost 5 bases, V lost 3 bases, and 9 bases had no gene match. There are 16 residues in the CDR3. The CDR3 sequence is CASSPSRGVSTGELFF. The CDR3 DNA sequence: TGTGCCAGCTCACCTTCCCGGGGGGTATCGACCGGGGAGCTGTTTTTT.

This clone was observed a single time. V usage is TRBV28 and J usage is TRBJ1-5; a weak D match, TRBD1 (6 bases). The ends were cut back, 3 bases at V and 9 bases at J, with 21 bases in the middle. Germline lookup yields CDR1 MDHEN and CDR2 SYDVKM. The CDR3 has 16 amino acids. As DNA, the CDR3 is TGTGCCAGCAGTTTGACTAGGACAGTCTCGAGGAGGCCCCAGCATTTT. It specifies CASSLTRTVSRRPQHF. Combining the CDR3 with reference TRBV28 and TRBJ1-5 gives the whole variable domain DVKVTQSSRYLVKRTGEKVFLECVQDMDHENMFWYRQDPGLGLRLIYFSYDVKMKEKGDIPEGYSVSREKKERFSLILESASTNQTSMYLCASSLTRTVSRRPQHFGDGTRLSIL.

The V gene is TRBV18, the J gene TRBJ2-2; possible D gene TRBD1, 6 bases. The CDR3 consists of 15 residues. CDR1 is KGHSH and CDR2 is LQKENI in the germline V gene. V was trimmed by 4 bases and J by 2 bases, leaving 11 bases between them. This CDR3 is CASSLGQKNTGELFF. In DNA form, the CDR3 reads TGTGCCAGCTCACTCGGACAGAAAAACACCGGGGAGCTGTTTTTT.

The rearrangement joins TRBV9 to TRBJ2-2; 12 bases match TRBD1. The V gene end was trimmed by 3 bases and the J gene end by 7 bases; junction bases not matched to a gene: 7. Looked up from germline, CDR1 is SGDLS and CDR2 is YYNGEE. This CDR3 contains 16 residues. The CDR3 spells CASSARDRGRHGELFF. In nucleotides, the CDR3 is TGTGCCAGCAGCGCCCGGGACAGGGGGCGGCACGGGGAGCTGTTTTTT.

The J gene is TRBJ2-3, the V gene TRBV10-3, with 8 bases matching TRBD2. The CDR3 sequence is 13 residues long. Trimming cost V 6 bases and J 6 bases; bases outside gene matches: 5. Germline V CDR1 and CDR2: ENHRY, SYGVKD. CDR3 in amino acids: CAIRAGEGDTQYF. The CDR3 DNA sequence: TGTGCCATCAGAGCGGGAGAGGGTGATACGCAGTATTTT.

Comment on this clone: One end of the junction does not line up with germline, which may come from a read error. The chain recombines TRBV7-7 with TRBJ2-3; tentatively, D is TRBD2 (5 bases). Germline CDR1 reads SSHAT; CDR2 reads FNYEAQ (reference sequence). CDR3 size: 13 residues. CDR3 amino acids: CASSFGITDTQYF. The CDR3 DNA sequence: TGTGCTAGCAGCTTCGGGATCACAGATACGCAGTATTTT.

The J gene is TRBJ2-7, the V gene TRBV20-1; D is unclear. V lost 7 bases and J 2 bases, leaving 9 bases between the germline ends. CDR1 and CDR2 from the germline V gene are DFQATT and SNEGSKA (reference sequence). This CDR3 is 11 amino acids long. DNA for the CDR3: TGCAGTGTTGATGGGGCCTACGAGCAGTACTTC. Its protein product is CSVDGAYEQYF.

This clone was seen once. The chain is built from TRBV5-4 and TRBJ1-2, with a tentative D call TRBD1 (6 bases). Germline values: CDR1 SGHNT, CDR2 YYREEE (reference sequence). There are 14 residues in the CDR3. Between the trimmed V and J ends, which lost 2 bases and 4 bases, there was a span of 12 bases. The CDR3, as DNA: TGTGCCAGCAGCTTAACGGACAGATTCTATGGCTACACCTTC. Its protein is CASSLTDRFYGYTF. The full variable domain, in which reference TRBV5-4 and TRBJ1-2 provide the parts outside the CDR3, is ETGVTQSPTHLIKTRGQQVTLRCSSQSGHNTVSWYQQALGQGPQFIFQYYREEENGRGNFPPRFSGLQFPNYSSELNVNALELDDSALYLCASSLTDRFYGYTFGSGTRLTVV.

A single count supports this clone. The CDR3 nucleotides are TGTGCCAGTAGTCCCATAATTCCCCGGGTTGATCAGCCCCAGCATTTT. Translated, it gives CASSPIIPRVDQPQHF. The chain carries TRBV19 and TRBJ1-5; D ambiguous. This CDR3 region has 16 residues. Per the germline V gene, CDR1 is LNHDA and CDR2 is SQIVND (reference sequence). V lost 5 bases and J 5 bases, leaving 19 bases between the germline ends.

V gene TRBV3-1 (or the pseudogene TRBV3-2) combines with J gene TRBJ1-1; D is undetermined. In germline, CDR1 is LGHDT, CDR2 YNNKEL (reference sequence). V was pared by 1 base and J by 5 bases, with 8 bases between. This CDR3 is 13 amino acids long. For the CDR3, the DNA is TGTGCCAGCAGCCAAGGGGTACGGACTGAAGCTTTCTTT. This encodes CASSQGVRTEAFF.

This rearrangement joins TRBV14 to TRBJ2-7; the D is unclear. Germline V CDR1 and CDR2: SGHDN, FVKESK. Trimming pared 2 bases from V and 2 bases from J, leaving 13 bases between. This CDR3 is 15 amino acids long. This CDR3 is CASSQYKETAYEQYF. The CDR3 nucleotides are TGTGCCAGCAGCCAATATAAGGAAACCGCCTACGAGCAGTACTTC. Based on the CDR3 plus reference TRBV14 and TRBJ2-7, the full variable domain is EAGVTQFPSHSVIEKGQTVTLRCDPISGHDNLYWYRRVMGKEIKFLLHFVKESKQDESGMPNNRFLAERTGGTYSTLKVQPAELEDSGVYFCASSQYKETAYEQYFGPGTRLTVT.

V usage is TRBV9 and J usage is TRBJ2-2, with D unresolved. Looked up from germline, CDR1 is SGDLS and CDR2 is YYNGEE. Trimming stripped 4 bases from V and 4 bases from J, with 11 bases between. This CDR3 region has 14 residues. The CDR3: CASSSDIATGELFF. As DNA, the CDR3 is TGTGCCAGCAGCTCCGACATTGCCACCGGGGAGCTGTTTTTT. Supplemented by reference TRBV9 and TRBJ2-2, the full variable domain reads DSGVTQTPKHLITATGQRVTLRCSPRSGDLSVYWYQQSLDQGLQFLIQYYNGEERAKGNILERFSAQQFPDLHSELNLSSLELGDSALYFCASSSDIATGELFFGEGSRLTVL.

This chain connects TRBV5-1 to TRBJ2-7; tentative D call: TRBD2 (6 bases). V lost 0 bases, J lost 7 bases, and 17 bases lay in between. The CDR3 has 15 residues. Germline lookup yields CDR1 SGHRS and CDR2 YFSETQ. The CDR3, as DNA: TGCGCCAGCAGCTTGGTATCGGACTACCCCTCAGAGCAGTACTTC. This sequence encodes CASSLVSDYPSEQYF. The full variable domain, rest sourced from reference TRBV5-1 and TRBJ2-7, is KAGVTQTPRYLIKTRGQQVTLSCSPISGHRSVSWYQQTPGQGLQFLFEYFSETQRNKGNFPGRFSGRQFSNSRSEMNVSTLELGDSALYLCASSLVSDYPSEQYFGPGTRLTVT.